This T cell receptor beta chain originates from a study of blood T cell repertoires in COVID-19. CDR3 length equals 14 residues. Per the germline V gene, CDR1 is MGHRA and CDR2 is YSYEKL. Trimming shortened V by 3 bases and J by 8 bases, and 14 bases separated the two germline ends. The method was immunoSEQ multiplex PCR; TCRdb's version includes in-frame clones alone and lacks a portion of them. The sample has some 340,000 clones; 90% are singletons. The TCR sequence derives from a woman aged 30 to 39 who had been exposed to COVID-19. Material: PBMCs or T cells enriched from blood (not recorded which). V is TRBV4-1 and J is TRBJ1-5; D is unresolved. CDR3 loop: CASSHTAGLEPQHF. The CDR3 bases are TGCGCCAGCAGCCACACAGCGGGTCTTGAGCCCCAGCATTTT.